Below are 24 T cell receptor beta chains sequenced from a single sample in a study of T-cell memory formation after mild COVID-19. TCRdb called the 5' RACE reads again in MiXCR, with one record for every CDR3 protein. Of approximately 480,000 distinct CDR3 sequences listed, roughly 18% are singletons. Material for sequencing was PBMCs or a T cell subset sorted from them (not recorded which). The receptor source for this set is an adult woman who had mild COVID-19 (a few samples of this study predate the infection). Cell type and time point are not known.

The genes are TRBV25-1 and TRBJ1-1, with 8 bases aligning to TRBD1. V dropped 3 bases and J dropped 7; count of bases not matched to a gene: 10. Germline V gene data show CDR1 as MGHDK and CDR2 as SYGVNS. The CDR3 sequence is 15 residues long. The CDR3 nucleotides are TGTGCCAGCAGTGACCCTACAGGGGGTTTCGTTGAAGCTTTCTTT. It encodes CASSDPTGGFVEAFF.

This clonotype was counted ten times or more. In DNA form, the CDR3 reads TGTGCCAGCAGCTTAGCGATGGGTAGCGGGCCTTACAATGAGCAGTTCTTC. Protein: CASSLAMGSGPYNEQFF. The gene calls are TRBV7-2 and TRBJ2-1; 7 bases match TRBD2. Germline assignment: CDR1 SGHTA and CDR2 FQGNSA. The J segment lost 4 bases and the V segment lost 0 bases, leaving 9 bases of the junction unmatched. The CDR3 has 17 residues.

The rearrangement links TRBV29-1 to TRBJ2-5; D is uncertain. Germline V lookup: CDR1 SQVTM, CDR2 ANQGSEA. V was cut by 7 bases and J by 6 bases, with 18 bases left in between. The CDR3 consists of 13 residues. CDR3 nucleotides: TGCAGCGGGGTGACTGGTGGTGGGAAGACCCAGTACTTC. This translates into CSGVTGGGKTQYF. Filled out from reference TRBV29-1 and TRBJ2-5, the complete variable domain reads SAVISQKPSRDICQRGTSLTIQCQVDSQVTMMFWYRQQPGQSLTLIATANQGSEATYESGFVIDKFPISRPNLTFSTLTVSNMSPEDSSIYLCSGVTGGGKTQYFGPGTRLLVL.

This clonotype was observed at least ten times. CDR3 residues: CASRRGHLLAHEQYF. In nucleotides, the CDR3 is TGTGCCAGCAGGCGAGGACACCTCCTCGCGCACGAGCAGTACTTC. V and J are TRBV6-5 and TRBJ2-7; perhaps TRBD1 as D (5 bases). V was shortened by 6 bases and J by 5 bases, with 20 bases between the two germline ends. Germline assignment: CDR1 MNHEY and CDR2 SVGAGI. The CDR3 runs to 15 residues.

The CDR3 is CASSGLSGAYEQYF. DNA of the CDR3: TGTGCCAGCAGCGGCTTAAGCGGGGCCTACGAGCAGTACTTC. V is TRBV7-8 and J is TRBJ2-7; 7 positions agree with TRBD2. Trimming took 5 bases from V and 2 from J; bases not matched to a gene: 6. Germline V gene data show CDR1 as SGHVS and CDR2 as FQNEAQ. CDR3 size: 14 residues.

The V gene is TRBV5-1, the J gene TRBJ1-4; 9 positions agree with TRBD1. The CDR3 has 15 residues. Unmatched junction bases numbered 8, after V lost 3 bases and J lost 8 bases. Germline loops: CDR1 SGHRS, CDR2 YFSETQ. As DNA, the CDR3 is TGCGCCAGCAGCTCACAGGGGGCAGTGGAAGAAAAACTGTTTTTT. This codes for CASSSQGAVEEKLFF.

The chain links TRBV7-6 to TRBJ1-1; weak D call: TRBD1 (5 bases). Germline CDR1 and CDR2: SGHVS and FNYEAQ. Between the trimmed V and J ends, which lost 1 base and 0 bases, there was a span of 15 bases. This CDR3 comprises 17 residues. The CDR3 DNA follows: TGTGCCAGCAGCTTAGTCGGGACCGGTGTCATGAACACTGAAGCTTTCTTT. The encoded protein is CASSLVGTGVMNTEAFF.

The genes are TRBV27 and TRBJ2-6, with unresolved D. This CDR3 comprises 18 residues. V lost 5 bases, J lost 0 bases, and 17 bases lay in between. Germline loops: CDR1 MNHEY, CDR2 SMNVEV (reference sequence). The CDR3, as DNA: TGTGCCAGCAGTCCTCTCTCCGTACAGCACTCTGGGGCCAACGTCCTGACTTTC. Its translation: CASSPLSVQHSGANVLTF.

This chain connects TRBV2 to TRBJ2-5, with 7 bases matching TRBD1. Germline CDR1 reads SNHLY; CDR2 reads FYNNEI. CDR3 length: 14 residues. V was clipped by 3 bases and J by 3 bases; unmatched bases: 4. The CDR3 sequence is CASSDRTGEETQYF. CDR3 nucleotide sequence: TGTGCCAGCAGTGATAGGACAGGAGAAGAGACCCAGTACTTC.

The chain uses TRBV20-1 and TRBJ1-5; possible D gene TRBD1, 5 bases. CDR1 is DFQATT and CDR2 is SNEGSKA in the germline V gene (reference sequence). The CDR3 is 16 amino acids. The V gene lost 0 bases and the J gene lost 2 bases, with 14 bases spanning the gap. CDR3 sequence (DNA): TGCAGTGCTAGAGATAACGGGGCGCTGGGCAATCAGCCCCAGCATTTT. As protein: CSARDNGALGNQPQHF.

At least ten counts were recorded for this clonotype. The chain employs TRBV7-9 and TRBJ2-5; 7 bases are a match to TRBD1. V trimming: 5 bases; J trimming: 1 base; junction bases outside the gene matches: 1. The CDR3 totals 13 residues. Germline V gives CDR1 SEHNR, CDR2 FQNEAQ (reference sequence). This chain's CDR3 is CASSRDSQETQYF. CDR3 coding DNA: TGTGCCAGCAGCCGGGACAGCCAAGAGACCCAGTACTTC.

The rearrangement joins TRBV4-3 to TRBJ2-1, with TRBD1 identical over 8 bases. The ends lost 4 bases at V and 7 bases at J; junction bases unmatched: 9. In germline, CDR1 is LGHNA, CDR2 YSLEER. CDR3 size: 15 residues. The CDR3: CASSRGTGPGNEQFF. The CDR3 nucleotides are TGCGCCAGCAGCCGAGGGACAGGACCTGGGAATGAGCAGTTCTTC.

The J gene is TRBJ2-1, the V gene TRBV19, with D possibly TRBD1 on 5 matching bases. CDR1 is LNHDA, CDR2 SQIVND, per germline (reference sequence). V lost 4 bases and J 6 bases, leaving 10 bases between the germline ends. The CDR3 extends over 13 amino acids. The CDR3 loop is CASSTRQFNEQFF. Here the CDR3 DNA reads TGTGCCAGTAGTACCCGACAGTTCAATGAGCAGTTCTTC.

This clonotype was detected ten times or more. J is TRBJ2-5 and V is TRBV9; no firm D call. CDR1 is SGDLS, CDR2 YYNGEE, per germline. V was clipped by 0 bases and J by 3 bases, with 6 bases between them. The CDR3 has 13 amino acids. The CDR3 DNA sequence: TGTGCCAGCAGCGTAGAACCGAAAGAGACCCAGTACTTC. It codes for CASSVEPKETQYF.

The chain links TRBV14 to TRBJ2-3, with 10 positions matching TRBD2. Germline CDR1 and CDR2: SGHDN and FVKESK. CDR3 length equals 15 residues. The V segment lost 6 bases and the J segment 3 bases; nucleotides outside the gene matches: 6. CDR3: CASRPTSGMTDTQYF. The CDR3 DNA reads as TGTGCCAGCAGACCTACTAGCGGGATGACAGATACGCAGTATTTT. The full variable domain, in which reference TRBV14 and TRBJ2-3 provide the parts outside the CDR3, is EAGVTQFPSHSVIEKGQTVTLRCDPISGHDNLYWYRRVMGKEIKFLLHFVKESKQDESGMPNNRFLAERTGGTYSTLKVQPAELEDSGVYFCASRPTSGMTDTQYFGPGTRLTVL.

V usage is TRBV5-1 and J usage is TRBJ2-2; 14 bases are shared with TRBD2. Per the germline V gene, CDR1 is SGHRS and CDR2 is YFSETQ. This CDR3 has 18 amino acids. The V segment lost 4 bases and the J segment 4 bases; nucleotides outside the gene matches: 9. The CDR3 region is CASSPWTSGGPGTGELFF. CDR3 DNA sequence: TGCGCCAGCAGCCCATGGACTAGCGGGGGGCCCGGCACCGGGGAGCTGTTTTTT.

The chain couples TRBV20-1 to TRBJ2-5; D is possibly TRBD2 (7 bases). Trimming pared 2 bases from V and 4 bases from J, leaving 11 bases between. Germline CDR1 and CDR2: DFQATT and SNEGSKA (reference sequence). This CDR3 region has 13 residues. CDR3 protein: CSARRGGVETQYF. The CDR3 DNA reads as TGCAGTGCTAGAAGGGGGGGAGTAGAGACCCAGTACTTC.

In this sample, this clonotype turned up a few times. The J gene is TRBJ2-1, the V gene TRBV19; D gene unclear. CDR1 and CDR2 from the germline V gene are LNHDA and SQIVND (reference sequence). This CDR3 is 9 amino acids long. Trimming shortened V by 10 bases and J by 15 bases, and 13 bases separated the two germline ends. The DNA of the CDR3 is TGTGCCATCCCCCACCCCGTGTTCTTC. Translating it yields CAIPHPVFF. Drawing the rest from reference TRBV19 and TRBJ2-1, the complete variable domain is DGGITQSPKYLFRKEGQNVTLSCEQNLNHDAMYWYRQDPGQGLRLIYYSQIVNDFQKGDIAEGYSVSREKKESFPLTVTSAQKNPTAFYLCAIPHPVFFGPGTRLTVL.

This chain connects TRBV5-1 to TRBJ1-1; D not resolved. Germline V gives CDR1 SGHRS, CDR2 YFSETQ. The V end lost 3 bases, the J end lost 0 bases, and 6 bases lay between the germline ends. The CDR3 consists of 13 residues. The CDR3 here is CASSWEVNTEAFF. For the CDR3, the DNA is TGCGCCAGCAGCTGGGAGGTGAACACTGAAGCTTTCTTT. The full variable domain, with the rest looked up from reference TRBV5-1 and TRBJ1-1, is KAGVTQTPRYLIKTRGQQVTLSCSPISGHRSVSWYQQTPGQGLQFLFEYFSETQRNKGNFPGRFSGRQFSNSRSEMNVSTLELGDSALYLCASSWEVNTEAFFGQGTRLTVV.

At least ten counts were recorded for this clonotype. The chain combines TRBV7-3 with TRBJ2-5; either TRBD1 or TRBD2 may supply D (5 bases each). Per germline, CDR1 SGHTA and CDR2 FQGTGA. The CDR3 is 13 amino acids. V lost 2 bases, J lost 4 bases, and 8 bases lay in between. The CDR3 nucleotides read TGTGCCAGCAGCTTACGTGGGGGAGAGACCCAGTACTTC. Translation gives CASSLRGGETQYF.

This clonotype was picked up a small number of times. This chain joins TRBV5-1 and TRBJ2-7; the D gene is possibly TRBD1 (6 bases). CDR3 length equals 16 residues. Trimming removed 0 bases from V and 5 bases from J, with 18 bases in between. The germline gives CDR1 SGHRS, CDR2 YFSETQ. CDR3 amino acids: CASSLEGSRGWDEQYF. CDR3 in DNA: TGCGCCAGCAGCTTGGAGGGGAGCAGGGGTTGGGACGAGCAGTACTTC.

The chain links TRBV7-3 to TRBJ2-1, with 9 bases lining up with TRBD1. This CDR3 is built from 16 residues. CDR1 SGHTA and CDR2 FQGTGA come from the germline V gene. The trim removed 3 bases at V and 2 bases at J, leaving 5 bases unmatched. The CDR3 bases are TGTGCCAGCAGCTTCGACAGGGGGGCCACCTACAATGAGCAGTTCTTC. Encoded protein: CASSFDRGATYNEQFF.

This clonotype showed up just once. The chain employs TRBV2 and TRBJ2-5; 10 bases map to TRBD1. Germline CDR1 reads SNHLY; CDR2 reads FYNNEI. The CDR3 has 15 amino acids. Trimming at V came to 6 bases and at J to 6 bases, leaving 10 bases not matched to a gene. CDR3 sequence: CASRDRDRGWKTQYF. In DNA form, the CDR3 reads TGTGCCAGCAGGGACCGGGACAGGGGTTGGAAGACCCAGTACTTC. The variable domain in full, completed from reference TRBV2 and TRBJ2-5, reads EPEVTQTPSHQVTQMGQEVILRCVPISNHLYFYWYRQILGQKVEFLVSFYNNEISEKSEIFDDQFSVERPDGSNFTLKIRSTKLEDSAMYFCASRDRDRGWKTQYFGPGTRLLVL.

This clonotype showed up just a few times. This chain links TRBV12-3 or TRBV12-4 with TRBJ2-5, with TRBD1 as a possible D gene (6 bases). There are 14 residues in the CDR3. V lost 3 bases to trimming and J lost 5 bases, with 13 bases between them. The CDR3 protein is CASSLHTQGETQYF. In nucleotides, the CDR3 is TGTGCCAGCAGTTTGCACACCCAGGGGGAGACCCAGTACTTC.